The rows below give T cell receptor beta chains drawn from one sample of a study of PD-L1 blockade in urothelial cancer. Measured with immunoSEQ multiplex PCR; TCRdb has only the in-frame clones, and not every one. The table records about 80,000 clones, about 82% of them present only once. The sample consisted of PBMCs, taken around atezolizumab (anti-PD-L1) treatment. The source of these receptors is a middle-aged man with urothelial cancer. Both conserved end residues are part of each CDR3. Fields, in order: V gene, D gene, clone size, J gene, CDR3 DNA, CDR3 protein. A D gene is named only where the DNA matches it firmly. Where a row states a size, it is once, few, many or the class of an expanded clone; other rows omit it.

v_call: TRBV30; d_call: -; clone_size: -; j_call: TRBJ2-7; cdr3_nt: TGTGCCTGGAGTGTAAACACTCGGGGCGAGCAGTACTTC; cdr3_aa: CAWSVNTRGEQYF
v_call: TRBV10-3; d_call: -; clone_size: -; j_call: TRBJ2-7; cdr3_nt: TGTGCCATCAGTAAAGGACGGGACTACGAGCAGTACTTC; cdr3_aa: CAISKGRDYEQYF
v_call: TRBV6-5; d_call: TRBD1; clone_size: once; j_call: TRBJ2-1; cdr3_nt: TGTGCCAGCACCGGACAGGGGATAAGAAATGAGCAGTTCTTC; cdr3_aa: CASTGQGIRNEQFF
v_call: TRBV7-9; d_call: TRBD1; clone_size: -; j_call: TRBJ1-4; cdr3_nt: TGTGCCAGCAGACACGGGCCGGACAGGGTTAATGAAAAACTGTTTTTT; cdr3_aa: CASRHGPDRVNEKLFF
v_call: TRBV28; d_call: -; clone_size: -; j_call: TRBJ2-7; cdr3_nt: TGTGCCAGCAGCCAGTCCCGATACTACGAGCAGTACTTC; cdr3_aa: CASSQSRYYEQYF
v_call: TRBV4-1; d_call: -; clone_size: -; j_call: TRBJ2-1; cdr3_nt: TGCGCCAGCAGCCAAGTTCTAGCCGTCTACAATGAGCAGTTCTTC; cdr3_aa: CASSQVLAVYNEQFF
v_call: TRBV29-1; d_call: -; clone_size: -; j_call: TRBJ2-3; cdr3_nt: TGCAGCTTCACAAACACAGATACGCAGTATTTT; cdr3_aa: CSFTNTDTQYF
v_call: TRBV6-1; d_call: -; clone_size: -; j_call: TRBJ2-3; cdr3_nt: TGTGCCAGCCGGAGAGGTTTTCAGGGGCCCGATACGCAGTATTTT; cdr3_aa: CASRRGFQGPDTQYF
v_call: TRBV5-1; d_call: TRBD1; clone_size: -; j_call: TRBJ2-5; cdr3_nt: TGCGCCAGCAGCTTAAGACAGGGGCGGCAAGAGACCCAGTACTTC; cdr3_aa: CASSLRQGRQETQYF
v_call: TRBV19; d_call: -; clone_size: -; j_call: TRBJ2-1; cdr3_nt: TGTGCCAGTAGAAAGGCAGGGGCCTACAATGAGCAGTTCTTC; cdr3_aa: CASRKAGAYNEQFF
v_call: TRBV30; d_call: -; clone_size: few; j_call: TRBJ1-2; cdr3_nt: TGTGCCTGCCGGGACAAAAGGAACTATGGCTACACCTTC; cdr3_aa: CACRDKRNYGYTF
v_call: TRBV19; d_call: TRBD2; clone_size: -; j_call: TRBJ2-3; cdr3_nt: TGTGCCAGTAGTATCGGGACTAGCGGGAGGTTCGCAGATACGCAGTATTTT; cdr3_aa: CASSIGTSGRFADTQYF
v_call: TRBV28; d_call: TRBD1; clone_size: -; j_call: TRBJ1-1; cdr3_nt: TGTGCCAGCAGTTCTGACAGGGATCCCCTGAACACTGAAGCTTTCTTT; cdr3_aa: CASSSDRDPLNTEAFF
v_call: TRBV9; d_call: TRBD1; clone_size: -; j_call: TRBJ2-2; cdr3_nt: TGTGCCAGCAGCGTGGGACAGGGGAGCACCGGGGAGCTGTTTTTT; cdr3_aa: CASSVGQGSTGELFF
v_call: TRBV15; d_call: TRBD1; clone_size: -; j_call: TRBJ1-2; cdr3_nt: TGTGCCACCAGCGAGCGACAGGGGTATCATGGCTACACCTTC; cdr3_aa: CATSERQGYHGYTF
v_call: TRBV4-1; d_call: TRBD2; clone_size: -; j_call: TRBJ2-3; cdr3_nt: TGCGCCAGCAGCCAAGATCCCCGCCGAAGGACTAGCGGGTTGGTAGATACGCAGTATTTT; cdr3_aa: CASSQDPRRRTSGLVDTQYF
v_call: TRBV11-2; d_call: TRBD1; clone_size: once; j_call: TRBJ1-5; cdr3_nt: TGTGCCAGCGGACAGGGGATTCATCAGCCCCAGCATTTT; cdr3_aa: CASGQGIHQPQHF